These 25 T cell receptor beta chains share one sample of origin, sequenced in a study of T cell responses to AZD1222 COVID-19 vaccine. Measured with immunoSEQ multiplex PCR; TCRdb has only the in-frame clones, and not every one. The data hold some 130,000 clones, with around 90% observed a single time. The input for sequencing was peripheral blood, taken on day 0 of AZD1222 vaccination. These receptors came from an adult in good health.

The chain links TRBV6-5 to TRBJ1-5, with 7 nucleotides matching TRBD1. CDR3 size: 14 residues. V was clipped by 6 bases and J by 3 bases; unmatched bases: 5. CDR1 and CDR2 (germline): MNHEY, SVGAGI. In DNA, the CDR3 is TGTGCCAGCAGAGCAACAGGGGACAATCAGCCCCAGCATTTT. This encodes CASRATGDNQPQHF.

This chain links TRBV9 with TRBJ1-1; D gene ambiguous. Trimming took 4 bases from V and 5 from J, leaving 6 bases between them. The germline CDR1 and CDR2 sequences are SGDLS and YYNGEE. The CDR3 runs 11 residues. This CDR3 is CASSSLTEAFF. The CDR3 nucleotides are TGTGCCAGCAGCTCCCTTACTGAAGCTTTCTTT.

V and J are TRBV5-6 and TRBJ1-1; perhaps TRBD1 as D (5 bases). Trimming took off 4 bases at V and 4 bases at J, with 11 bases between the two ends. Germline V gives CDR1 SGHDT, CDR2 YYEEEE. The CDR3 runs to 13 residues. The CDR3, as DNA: TGTGCCAGCAGCAGTAAGAGGGGCACTGAAGCTTTCTTT. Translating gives CASSSKRGTEAFF.

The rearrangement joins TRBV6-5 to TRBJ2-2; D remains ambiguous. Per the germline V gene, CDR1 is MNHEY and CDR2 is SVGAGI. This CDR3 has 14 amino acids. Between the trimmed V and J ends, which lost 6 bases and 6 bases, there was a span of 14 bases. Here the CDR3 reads CASRENGPSGELFF. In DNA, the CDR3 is TGTGCCAGCAGGGAGAATGGACCATCCGGGGAGCTGTTTTTT.

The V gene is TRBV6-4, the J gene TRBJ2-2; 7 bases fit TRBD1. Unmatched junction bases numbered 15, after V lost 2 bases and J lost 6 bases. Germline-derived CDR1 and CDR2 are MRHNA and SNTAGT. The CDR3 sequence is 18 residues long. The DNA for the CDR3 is TGTGCCAGCAGTGACGCCCCGGGACAGTTCCATAGGGCCGGGGAGCTGTTTTTT. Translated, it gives CASSDAPGQFHRAGELFF.

CDR3 nucleotide sequence: TGCGCCAGCCACCAGGGGGATCACCGCACAGATACGCAGTATTTT. This sequence encodes CASHQGDHRTDTQYF. The V call is TRBV5-1, the J call TRBJ2-3; 7 bases map to TRBD1. The CDR3 has 15 residues. CDR1 SGHRS and CDR2 YFSETQ come from the germline V gene. Trimming cost V 7 bases and J 1 base; bases outside gene matches: 9.

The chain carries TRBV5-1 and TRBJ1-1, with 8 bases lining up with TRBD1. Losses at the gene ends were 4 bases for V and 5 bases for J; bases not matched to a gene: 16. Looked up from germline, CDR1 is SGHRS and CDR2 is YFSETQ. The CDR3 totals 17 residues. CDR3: CASSLLGVDRGGTEAFF. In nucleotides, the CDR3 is TGCGCCAGCAGCCTTCTTGGGGTCGACAGGGGTGGAACTGAAGCTTTCTTT.

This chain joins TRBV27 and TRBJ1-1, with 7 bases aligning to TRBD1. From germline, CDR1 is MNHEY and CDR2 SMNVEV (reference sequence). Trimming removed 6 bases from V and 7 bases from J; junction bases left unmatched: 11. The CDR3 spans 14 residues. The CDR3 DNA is TGTGCCAGCAGGGAGCGGGACAGTAACTTTGAAGCTTTCTTT. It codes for CASRERDSNFEAFF.

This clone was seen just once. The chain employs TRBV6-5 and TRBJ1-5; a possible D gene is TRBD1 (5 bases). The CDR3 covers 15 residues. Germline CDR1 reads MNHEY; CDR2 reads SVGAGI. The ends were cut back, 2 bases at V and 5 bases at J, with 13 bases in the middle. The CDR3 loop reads CASSYRGNGDQPQHF. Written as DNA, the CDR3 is TGTGCCAGCAGTTACAGGGGAAACGGTGATCAGCCCCAGCATTTT.

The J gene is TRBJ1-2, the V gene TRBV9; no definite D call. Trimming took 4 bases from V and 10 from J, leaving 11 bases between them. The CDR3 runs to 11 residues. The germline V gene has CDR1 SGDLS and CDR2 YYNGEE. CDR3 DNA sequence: TGTGCCAGCAGCAAAATGAGCCTCTACACCTTC. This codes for CASSKMSLYTF.

CDR3 nucleotides: TGTGCCAGCAGACCAGGGGGGGTTGCATATGGCTACACCTTC. Residues: CASRPGGVAYGYTF. J is TRBJ1-2 and V is TRBV6-5, with TRBD1 matching 7 bases. V lost 6 bases and J lost 5; bases outside the gene matches: 9. CDR3 length: 14 amino acids. Germline V lookup: CDR1 MNHEY, CDR2 SVGAGI.

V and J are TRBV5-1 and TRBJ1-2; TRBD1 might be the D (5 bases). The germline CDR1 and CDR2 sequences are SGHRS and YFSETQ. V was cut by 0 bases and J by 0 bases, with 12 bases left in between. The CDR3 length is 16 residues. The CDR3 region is CASSLDPGGTNYGYTF. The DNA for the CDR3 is TGCGCCAGCAGCTTGGACCCGGGGGGGACTAACTATGGCTACACCTTC.

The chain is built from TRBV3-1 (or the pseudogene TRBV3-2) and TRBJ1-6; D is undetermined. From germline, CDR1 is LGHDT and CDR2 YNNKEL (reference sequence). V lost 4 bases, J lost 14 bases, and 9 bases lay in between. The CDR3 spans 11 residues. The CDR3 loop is CASSLSGSLHF. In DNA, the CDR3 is TGTGCCAGCAGCCTCTCTGGGTCCCTCCACTTT.

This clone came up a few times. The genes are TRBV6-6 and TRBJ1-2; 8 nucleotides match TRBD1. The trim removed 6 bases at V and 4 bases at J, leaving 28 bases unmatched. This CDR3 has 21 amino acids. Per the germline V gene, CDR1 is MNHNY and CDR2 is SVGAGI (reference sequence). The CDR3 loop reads CASSHPSRGQGLSSNIYGYTF. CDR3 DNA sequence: TGTGCCAGCAGCCACCCTTCCAGGGGGCAAGGACTGAGCTCAAATATCTATGGCTACACCTTC.

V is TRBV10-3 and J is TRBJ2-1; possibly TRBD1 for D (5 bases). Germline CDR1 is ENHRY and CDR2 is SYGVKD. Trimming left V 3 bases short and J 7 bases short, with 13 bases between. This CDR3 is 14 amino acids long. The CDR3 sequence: CAISDLQGGNEQFF. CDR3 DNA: TGTGCCATCAGTGACCTCCAGGGTGGGAATGAGCAGTTCTTC.

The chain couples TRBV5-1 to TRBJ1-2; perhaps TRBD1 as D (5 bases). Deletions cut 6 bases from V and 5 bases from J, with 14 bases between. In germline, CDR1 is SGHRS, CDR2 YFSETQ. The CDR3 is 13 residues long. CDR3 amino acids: CASKIGAQYGYTF. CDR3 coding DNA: TGCGCCAGCAAAATTGGGGCCCAGTATGGCTACACCTTC.

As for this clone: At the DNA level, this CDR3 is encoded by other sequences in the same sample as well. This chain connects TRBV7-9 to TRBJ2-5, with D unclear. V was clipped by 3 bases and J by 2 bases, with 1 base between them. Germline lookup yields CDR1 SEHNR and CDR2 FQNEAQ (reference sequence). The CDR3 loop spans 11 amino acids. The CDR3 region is CASSLQETQYF. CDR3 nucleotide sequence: TGTGCCAGCAGCTTGCAAGAGACCCAGTACTTC.

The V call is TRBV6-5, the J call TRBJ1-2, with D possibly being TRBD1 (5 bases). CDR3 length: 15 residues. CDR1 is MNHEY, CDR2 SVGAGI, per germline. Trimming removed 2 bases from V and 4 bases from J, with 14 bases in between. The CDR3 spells CASSYGTGTSYGYTF. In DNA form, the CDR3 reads TGTGCCAGCAGTTACGGGACGGGCACCTCCTATGGCTACACCTTC.

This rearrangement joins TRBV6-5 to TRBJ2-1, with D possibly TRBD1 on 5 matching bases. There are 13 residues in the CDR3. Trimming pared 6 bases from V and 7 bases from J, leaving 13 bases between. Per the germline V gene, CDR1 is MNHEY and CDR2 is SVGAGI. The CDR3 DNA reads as TGTGCCAGCAGCAGTAGCAGGGTTAATGAGCAGTTCTTC. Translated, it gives CASSSSRVNEQFF.

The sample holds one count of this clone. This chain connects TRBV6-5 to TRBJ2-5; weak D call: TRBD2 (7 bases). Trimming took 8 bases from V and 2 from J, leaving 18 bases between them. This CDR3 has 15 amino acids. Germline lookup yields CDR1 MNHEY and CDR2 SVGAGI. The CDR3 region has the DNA TGTGCCAGCGGGGGGGGGCAGGGCGTTCAAGAGACCCAGTACTTC. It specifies CASGGGQGVQETQYF.

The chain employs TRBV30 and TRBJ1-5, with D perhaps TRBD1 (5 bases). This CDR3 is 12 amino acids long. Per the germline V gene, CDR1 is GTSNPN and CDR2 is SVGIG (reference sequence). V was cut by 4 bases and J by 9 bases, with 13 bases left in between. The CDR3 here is CAWTAGQGPQHF. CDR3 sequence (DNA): TGTGCCTGGACTGCGGGGCAGGGGCCCCAGCATTTT.

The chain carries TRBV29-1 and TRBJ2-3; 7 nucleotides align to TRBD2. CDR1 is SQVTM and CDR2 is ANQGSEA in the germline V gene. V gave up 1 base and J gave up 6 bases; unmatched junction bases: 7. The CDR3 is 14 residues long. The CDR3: CSVEVGGVPDTQYF. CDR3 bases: TGCAGCGTTGAAGTTGGGGGGGTACCTGATACGCAGTATTTT.

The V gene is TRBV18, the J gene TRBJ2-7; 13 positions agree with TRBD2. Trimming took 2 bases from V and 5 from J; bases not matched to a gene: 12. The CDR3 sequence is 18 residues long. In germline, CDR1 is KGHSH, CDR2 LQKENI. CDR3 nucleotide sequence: TGTGCCAGCTCACCAACGCCCGGACTAGCGGGGGATAGAAACGAGCAGTACTTC. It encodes CASSPTPGLAGDRNEQYF.

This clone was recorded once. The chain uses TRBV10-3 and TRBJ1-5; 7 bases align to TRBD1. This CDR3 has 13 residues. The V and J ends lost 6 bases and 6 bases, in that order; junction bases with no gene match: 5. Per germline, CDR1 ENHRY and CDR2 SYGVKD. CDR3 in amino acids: CAISRQGGQPQHF. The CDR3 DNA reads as TGTGCCATCAGCAGACAGGGTGGTCAGCCCCAGCATTTT.

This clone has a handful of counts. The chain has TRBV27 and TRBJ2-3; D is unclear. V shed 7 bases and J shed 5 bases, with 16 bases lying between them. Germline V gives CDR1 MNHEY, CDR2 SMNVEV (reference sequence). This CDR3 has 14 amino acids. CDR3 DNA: TGTGCCAGCATGACGCGAAGGGCTGAAGATACGCAGTATTTT. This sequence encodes CASMTRRAEDTQYF.